A selection of T cell receptor beta chains follows, all from one sample in a study of T cells in Graves' hyperthyroidism and ophthalmopathy. TCRdb used MiXCR to reprocess the multiplex PCR reads, holding one entry per CDR3 protein. The sample includes fewer than 300,000 distinct CDR3 sequences, 25% of them seen just once. Input material: blood. The source of these receptors is a man in his forties or fifties with Graves' hyperthyroidism that later progressed to Graves' ophthalmopathy. CDR3s include the opening cysteine and the closing phenylalanine or tryptophan. The D gene is left open where the match is weak. The listing skips clone size in some rows; elsewhere it reads once, few, many or a size class.

D gene	V gene	clone size	J gene	CDR3 DNA	CDR3 protein
NA	TRBV5-4	many	TRBJ2-5	TGTGCCAGCAGCTTCTCTGATCAAGAGACCCAGTACTTC	CASSFSDQETQYF
NA	TRBV20-1	many	TRBJ2-7	TGCAGCGCGCGACCCGAGCAGTACTTC	CSARPEQYF
NA	TRBV20-1	many	TRBJ2-2	TGCAGTGCCACGACTAGTGGCACCGGGGAGCTGTTTTTT	CSATTSGTGELFF
NA	TRBV19	many	TRBJ2-7	TGTGCCAGTAGTATCGGGGGGCAGGGGGACTACGAGCAGTACTTC	CASSIGGQGDYEQYF
TRBD1	TRBV28	many	TRBJ2-7	TGTGCCAGCACTTATCGGACAGGGCACCACGAGCAGTACTTC	CASTYRTGHHEQYF
TRBD2	TRBV24-1	many	TRBJ2-2	TGTGCCACCAGCGCCCCGGGGGGGGCGAACACCGGGGAGCTGTTTTTT	CATSAPGGANTGELFF
NA	TRBV4-2	many	TRBJ1-5	TGTGCCAGCAGCCAAGAGGCGAACTATCAGCCCCAGCATTTT	CASSQEANYQPQHF
NA	TRBV28	many	TRBJ1-5	TGTGCCAGCAGCCCTATGGGGGGGGACAATCAGCCCCAGCATTTT	CASSPMGGDNQPQHF
NA	TRBV6-5	NA	TRBJ1-1	TGTGCCAGCAGTTGGCTCACTGAGGCTTTCTTT	CASSWLTEAFF
NA	TRBV6-2/TRBV6-3	many	TRBJ2-2	TGTGCCAGCAGTTCCACACCCCCTAGCACCGGGGAGCTGTTTTTT	CASSSTPPSTGELFF
NA	TRBV2	NA	TRBJ1-1	TGTGCCAGACGGACTGGCACTGAAGCTTTCTTT	CARRTGTEAFF
NA	TRBV24-1	many	TRBJ1-2	TGTGCCACCAGTGAGGATACCGGGTACGACCAAGTGGGCTACACCTTC	CATSEDTGYDQVGYTF
NA	TRBV4-1	many	TRBJ2-2	TGCGCCAGCAGCCGGGGAATCGGAGCGAACACCGGGGAGCTGTTTTTT	CASSRGIGANTGELFF
TRBD1	TRBV2	many	TRBJ1-5	TGTGCCAGCACCCGAAGGGGGGGGACAGGGGTAAATCAGCCCCAGCATTTT	CASTRRGGTGVNQPQHF
TRBD1	TRBV6-4	NA	TRBJ1-6	TGTGCCAGCAGTGACGGGGGACAGGCAAATTCACCCCTCCACTTT	CASSDGGQANSPLHF
NA	TRBV24-1	many	TRBJ1-5	TGTGCCACCAGTGATACCATAGGCGGGCAGCCCCAGCATTTT	CATSDTIGGQPQHF
NA	TRBV6-5	many	TRBJ1-2	TGTGCCAGCAGTTACTCGTGGACAGCCATCTACACCTTC	CASSYSWTAIYTF
NA	TRBV18	many	TRBJ1-1	TGTGCCAGCTCACCAATGAGAGACACTGAAGCTTTCTTT	CASSPMRDTEAFF
NA	TRBV30	NA	TRBJ1-1	TGTGCCTGGGGTCCCATGAACACTGAAGCTTTCTTT	CAWGPMNTEAFF
NA	TRBV29-1	many	TRBJ2-7	TGCAGCGTGACTGTCTCCTACGAGCAGTACTTC	CSVTVSYEQYF
NA	TRBV6-2/TRBV6-3	NA	TRBJ1-1	TGTGCCAGCGGGTTTGCAGGCCGCATGAACACTGAAGCTTTCTTT	CASGFAGRMNTEAFF
NA	TRBV10-3	many	TRBJ2-5	TGTGCCATCAGGAGACAAGAGACCCAGTACTTC	CAIRRQETQYF
NA	TRBV12-5	many	TRBJ1-2	TGTGCTAGTGGTTCCAAGACAGGACTGGGGCTCTATGGCTACACCTTC	CASGSKTGLGLYGYTF
TRBD1	TRBV18	many	TRBJ2-7	TGTGCCAGCTCACCGGACAGGGCCGAGCAGTACTTC	CASSPDRAEQYF
NA	TRBV20-1	many	TRBJ2-7	TGCAGTGCTATAAAGCGGGCCCCGGGCGAGCAGTACTTC	CSAIKRAPGEQYF
NA	TRBV18	many	TRBJ1-1	TGTGCCAGCGCCCAGGAGGGGATGAACACTGAAGCTTTCTTT	CASAQEGMNTEAFF
TRBD2	TRBV10-3	NA	TRBJ2-3	TGTGCCATCAGTGAGTCAAGCGGGAGGGCCATGGATACGCAGTATTTT	CAISESSGRAMDTQYF
NA	TRBV15	NA	TRBJ1-1	TGTGCCACCAGCAGAGGACCTGATTCTTTCTTT	CATSRGPDSFF
NA	TRBV12-3/TRBV12-4	many	TRBJ1-5	TGTGCCAGCAGCCCGACAGATAGCAATCAGCCCCAGCATTTT	CASSPTDSNQPQHF
NA	TRBV6-2/TRBV6-3	many	TRBJ2-5	TGTGCCAGCAGTTACTTAAGACTAGGCCAAGAGACCCAGTACTTC	CASSYLRLGQETQYF
TRBD1	TRBV7-9	many	TRBJ2-7	TGTGCCAGCAGCTCCGAGCTGCGACAGGGGGTCTCCTACGAGCAGTACTTC	CASSSELRQGVSYEQYF
NA	TRBV6-1	NA	TRBJ1-2	TGTGCCAGCAGTGACTACGGAACTTATGGCTACACCTTC	CASSDYGTYGYTF
TRBD1	TRBV11-1	many	TRBJ1-2	TGTGCCAGCAGCCAGGGGATCGACCGGGACAGGATATGGTATGGCTACACCTTC	CASSQGIDRDRIWYGYTF
NA	TRBV6-1	NA	TRBJ2-7	TGTGCCAGCAGCAAATTCGTGTACTACGAGCAGTACTTC	CASSKFVYYEQYF
NA	TRBV28	NA	TRBJ1-1	TGTGCCAGCAGTGCCCACGGTGGGACTGAAGCTTTCTTT	CASSAHGGTEAFF
NA	TRBV7-2	many	TRBJ1-1	TGTGCCAGCAGCTTAAGTTTGGTTCCGAACACTGAAGCTTTCTTT	CASSLSLVPNTEAFF
NA	TRBV6-2/TRBV6-3	NA	TRBJ1-1	TGTGCCAGCACGTGGGACGGCGACACTGAAGCTTTCTTT	CASTWDGDTEAFF
NA	TRBV11-2	many	TRBJ2-5	TGTGCCAGCAGCTTATTTGGGGAGACCCAGTACTTC	CASSLFGETQYF
NA	TRBV5-1	NA	TRBJ2-7	TGCGCCAGCAGCTTGGAACAGAGCTACTACGAGCAGTACTTC	CASSLEQSYYEQYF
TRBD2	TRBV3-1	many	TRBJ2-7	TGTGCCAGCAGCAAGGGACTAGCGGACACCTACGAGCAGTACTTC	CASSKGLADTYEQYF
NA	TRBV2	many	TRBJ2-6	TGTGCCAGCAGTACCCACACTGGGGCCAACGTCCTGGCTTTC	CASSTHTGANVLAF
TRBD2	TRBV12-3/TRBV12-4	NA	TRBJ2-7	TGTGCCAGCAGGGCTAGCGGGGGGGCCTACGAGCAGTACTTC	CASRASGGAYEQYF
NA	TRBV12-3/TRBV12-4	NA	TRBJ1-2	TGTGCCAGCAGTTTCTTCGGCCAGGGTTTTGGCTACACCTTC	CASSFFGQGFGYTF